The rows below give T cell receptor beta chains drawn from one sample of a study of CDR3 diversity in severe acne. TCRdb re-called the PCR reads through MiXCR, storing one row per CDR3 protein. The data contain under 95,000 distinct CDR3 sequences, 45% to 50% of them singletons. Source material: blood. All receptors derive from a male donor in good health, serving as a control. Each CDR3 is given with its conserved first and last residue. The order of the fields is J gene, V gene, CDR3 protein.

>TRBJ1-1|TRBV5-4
CASSLWRGTAFF
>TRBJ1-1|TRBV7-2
CASSSLGNTEAFF
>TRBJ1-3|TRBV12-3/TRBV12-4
CASTTSGRTGNTIYF
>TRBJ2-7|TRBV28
CASSFREQYF
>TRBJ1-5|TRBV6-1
CASSEGSSNQPQHF
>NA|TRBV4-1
CASSQAREDEQFF
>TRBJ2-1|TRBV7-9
CASSLDVAARGNEQFF
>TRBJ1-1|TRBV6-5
CASSYLRANTEAFF
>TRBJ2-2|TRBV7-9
CASSLGGLAGDHTGELFF
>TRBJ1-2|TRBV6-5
CASSYSSHDHDGYTF
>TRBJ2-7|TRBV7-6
CASSRGGDGYEQYF
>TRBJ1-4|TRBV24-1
CATSDWRDRGHEKLFF
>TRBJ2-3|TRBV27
CASSSGTQTSTDTQYF
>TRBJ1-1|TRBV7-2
CASSLVDGNEKLFFGSGTGAFF
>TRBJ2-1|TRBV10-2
CASGGGGYNEQFF
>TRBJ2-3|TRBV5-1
CASSLPTTDTQYF
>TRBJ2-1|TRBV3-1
CASSQDYYNEQFF
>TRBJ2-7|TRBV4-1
CASSSPGQGKDEQYF
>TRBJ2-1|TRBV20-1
CSASRGGSNNEQFF
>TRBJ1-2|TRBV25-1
CASSLGQLNYGYTF
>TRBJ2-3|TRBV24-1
CATSDLRSSIAQYF
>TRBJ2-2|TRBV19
CASSTPTGTGNTGELFF
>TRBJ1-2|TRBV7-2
CASSLRVSASGGSYGYTF
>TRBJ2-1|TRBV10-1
CASSLAGINEQFF
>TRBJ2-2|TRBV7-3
CATSDKDPSTGELFF
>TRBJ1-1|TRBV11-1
CASSFGLRNTEAFF
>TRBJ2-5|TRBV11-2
CASSPGLAGAGFRETQYF
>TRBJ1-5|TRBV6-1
CASAWQEYSNQPQHF
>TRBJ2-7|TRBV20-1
CSAGGRGDTDYEQYF
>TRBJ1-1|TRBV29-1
CSVEAEYTEAFF
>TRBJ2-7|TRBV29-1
CSVEVSSYEQYF